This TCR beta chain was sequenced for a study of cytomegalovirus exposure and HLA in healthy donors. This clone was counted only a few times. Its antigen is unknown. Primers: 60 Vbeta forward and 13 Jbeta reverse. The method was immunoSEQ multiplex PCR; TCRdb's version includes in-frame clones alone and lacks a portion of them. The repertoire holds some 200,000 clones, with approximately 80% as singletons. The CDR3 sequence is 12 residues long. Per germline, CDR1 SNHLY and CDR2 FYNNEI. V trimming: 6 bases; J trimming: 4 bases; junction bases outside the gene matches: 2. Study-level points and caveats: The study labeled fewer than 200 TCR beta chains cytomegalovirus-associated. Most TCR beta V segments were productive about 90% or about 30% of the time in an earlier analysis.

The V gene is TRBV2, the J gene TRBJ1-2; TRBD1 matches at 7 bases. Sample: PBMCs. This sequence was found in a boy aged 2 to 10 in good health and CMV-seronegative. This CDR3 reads CASRGQVYGYTF. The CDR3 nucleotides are TGTGCCAGCAGAGGACAGGTCTATGGCTACACCTTC.